Included here is one T cell receptor beta chain sequence, with context. This sample stems from a study of blood T cells in healthy people across ages. The germline V gene encodes CDR1 MDHEN and CDR2 SYDVKM. V shed 6 bases and J 3 bases; nucleotides not matched to a gene: 1. The CDR3 contains 13 residues. Together with a sample-barcoded 5' primer, a J-beta primer mix was included in a second PCR lasting roughly 6 to 12 cycles. Each cDNA molecule carried a tag from a template-switch adaptor that contained 12 random nucleotides. Every sample returned 2.5 million or more CDR3-containing paired-end reads. TCRdb reprocessed the 5' RACE reads with MiXCR, giving one entry per CDR3 protein. The table has about 600,000 distinct CDR3 sequences, more than 45% seen once.

Specimen: blood. The chain uses TRBV28 and TRBJ2-7, with 11 bases fitting TRBD2. The clonotype was recovered from a man older than 75 in good health. The CDR3 is CASRLAGVYEQYF. The DNA of the CDR3 is TGTGCCAGCAGACTAGCGGGGGTCTACGAGCAGTACTTC.